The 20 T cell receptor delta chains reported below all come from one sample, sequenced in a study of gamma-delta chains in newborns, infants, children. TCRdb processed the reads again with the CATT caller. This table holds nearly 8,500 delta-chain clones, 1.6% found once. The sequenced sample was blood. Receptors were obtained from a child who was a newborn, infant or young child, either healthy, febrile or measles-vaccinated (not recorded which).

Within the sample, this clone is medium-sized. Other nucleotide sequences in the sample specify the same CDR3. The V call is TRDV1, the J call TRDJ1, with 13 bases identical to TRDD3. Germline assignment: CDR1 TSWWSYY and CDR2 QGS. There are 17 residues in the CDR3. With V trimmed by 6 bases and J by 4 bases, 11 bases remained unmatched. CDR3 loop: CALGGLTGGYENDKLIF. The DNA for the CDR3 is TGTGCTCTTGGCGGCCTAACTGGGGGATACGAGAACGATAAACTCATCTTT.

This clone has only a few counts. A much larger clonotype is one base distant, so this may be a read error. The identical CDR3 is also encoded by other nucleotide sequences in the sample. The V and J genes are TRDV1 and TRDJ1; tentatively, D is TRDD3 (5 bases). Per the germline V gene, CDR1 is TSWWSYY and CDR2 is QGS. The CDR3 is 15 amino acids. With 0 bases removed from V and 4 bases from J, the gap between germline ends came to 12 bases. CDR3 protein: CALGELGAWVDKLIF. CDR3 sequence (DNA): TGTGCTCTTGGGGAACTGGGGGCCTGGGTCGATAAACTCATCTTT.

The CDR3 region is CALGEYTPLRTGGCPYTDKLIF. The CDR3 DNA sequence: TGTGCTCTTGGGGAATACACTCCACTCCGTACTGGGGGATGTCCGTACACCGATAAACTCATCTTT. The V call is TRDV1, the J call TRDJ1, with 10 bases matching TRDD3. The CDR3 is made up of 22 amino acids. Per the germline V gene, CDR1 is TSWWSYY and CDR2 is QGS. Trimming cost V 2 bases and J 0 bases; bases outside gene matches: 21.

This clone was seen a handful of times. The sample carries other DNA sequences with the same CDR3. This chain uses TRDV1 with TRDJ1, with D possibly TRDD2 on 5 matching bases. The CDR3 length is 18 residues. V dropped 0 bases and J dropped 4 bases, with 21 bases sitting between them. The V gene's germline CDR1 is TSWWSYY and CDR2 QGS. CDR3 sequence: CALGELAKLPPRLDKLIF. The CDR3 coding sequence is TGTGCTCTTGGGGAACTCGCAAAACTTCCCCCCCGACTCGATAAACTCATCTTT.

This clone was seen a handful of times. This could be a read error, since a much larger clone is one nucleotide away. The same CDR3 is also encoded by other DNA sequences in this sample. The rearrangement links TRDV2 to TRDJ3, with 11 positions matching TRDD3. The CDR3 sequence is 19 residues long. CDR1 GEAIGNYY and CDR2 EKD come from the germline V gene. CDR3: CACDSLLGDKSWDTRQMFF. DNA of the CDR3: TGTGCCTGTGACTCTCTACTGGGGGATAAATCCTGGGACACCCGGCAGATGTTTTTC.

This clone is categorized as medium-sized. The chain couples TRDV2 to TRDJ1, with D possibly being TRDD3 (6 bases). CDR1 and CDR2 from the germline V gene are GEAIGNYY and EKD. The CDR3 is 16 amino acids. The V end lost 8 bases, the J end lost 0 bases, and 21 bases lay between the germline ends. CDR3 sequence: CASVLVGGDYTDKLIF. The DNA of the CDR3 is TGTGCCTCTGTACTAGTGGGGGGCGATTACACCGATAAACTCATCTTT.

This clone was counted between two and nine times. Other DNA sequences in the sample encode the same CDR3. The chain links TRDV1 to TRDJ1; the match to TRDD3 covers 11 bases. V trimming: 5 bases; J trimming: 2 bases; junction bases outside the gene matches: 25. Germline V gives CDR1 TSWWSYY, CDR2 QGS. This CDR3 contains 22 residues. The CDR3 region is CALGTEVPTQLGDMWETDKLIF. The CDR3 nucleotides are TGTGCTCTTGGGACCGAGGTTCCTACTCAACTGGGGGATATGTGGGAAACCGATAAACTCATCTTT.

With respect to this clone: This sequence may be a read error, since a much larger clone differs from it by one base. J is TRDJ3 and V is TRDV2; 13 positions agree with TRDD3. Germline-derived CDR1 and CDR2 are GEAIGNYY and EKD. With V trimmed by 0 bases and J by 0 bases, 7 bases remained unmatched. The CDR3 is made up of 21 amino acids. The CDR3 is CACDTVLGDTGGSWDTRQMFF. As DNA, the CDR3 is TGTGCCTGTGACACCGTACTGGGGGATACGGGTGGCTCCTGGGACACCCGACAGATGTTTTTC.

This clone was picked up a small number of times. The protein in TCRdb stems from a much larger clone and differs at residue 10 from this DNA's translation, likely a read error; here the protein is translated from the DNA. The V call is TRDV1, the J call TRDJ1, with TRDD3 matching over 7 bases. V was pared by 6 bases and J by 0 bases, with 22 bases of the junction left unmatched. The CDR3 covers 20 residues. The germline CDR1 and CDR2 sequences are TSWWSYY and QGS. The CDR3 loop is CALGPRDLGGTPSNTDKLIF. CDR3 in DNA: TGTGCTCTTGGCCCAAGGGACCTGGGGGGTACGCCCTCGAACACCGATAAACTCATCTTT.

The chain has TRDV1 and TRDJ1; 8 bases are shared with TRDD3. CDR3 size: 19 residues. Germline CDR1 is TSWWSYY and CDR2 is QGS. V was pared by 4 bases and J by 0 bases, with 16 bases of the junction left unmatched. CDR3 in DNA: TGTGCTCTTGGGGGCCTAGTCCGGGGGATAGGCTCGTACACCGATAAACTCATCTTT. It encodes CALGGLVRGIGSYTDKLIF.

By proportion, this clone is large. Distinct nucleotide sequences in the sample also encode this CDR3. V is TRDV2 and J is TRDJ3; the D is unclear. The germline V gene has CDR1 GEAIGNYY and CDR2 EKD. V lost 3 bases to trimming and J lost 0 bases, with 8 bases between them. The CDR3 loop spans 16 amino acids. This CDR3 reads CACDRLSSWDTRQMFF. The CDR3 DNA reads TGTGCCTGTGACCGCCTAAGCTCCTGGGACACCCGACAGATGTTTTTC.

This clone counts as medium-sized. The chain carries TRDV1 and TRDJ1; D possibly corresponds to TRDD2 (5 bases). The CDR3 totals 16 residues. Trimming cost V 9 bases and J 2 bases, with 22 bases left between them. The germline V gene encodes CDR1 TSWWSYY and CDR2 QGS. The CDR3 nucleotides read TGTGCTCTGCGGAACTATTCCCCTACCGATACCGATAAACTCATCTTT. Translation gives CALRNYSPTDTDKLIF.

For the CDR3, the DNA is TGTGCTCTTGGGGAACAAGGGCCCGGGACCGATAAACTCATCTTT. The encoded protein is CALGEQGPGTDKLIF. The V call is TRDV1, the J call TRDJ1, with D uncertain. Deletions cut 1 base from V and 2 bases from J, with 11 bases between. The CDR3 is 15 residues long. The V gene's germline CDR1 is TSWWSYY and CDR2 QGS.

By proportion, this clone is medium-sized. The CDR3, as DNA: TGTGCCTGTGATGCCCTACGCCGGGGCCCCGGGGGCACCGATAAACTCATCTTT. Translating it yields CACDALRRGPGGTDKLIF. The J gene is TRDJ1, the V gene TRDV2, with D perhaps assigned TRDD2 or TRDD3 (5 bases each). Trimming left V 4 bases short and J 1 base short, with 24 bases between. The CDR3 runs 18 residues. Germline V CDR1 and CDR2: GEAIGNYY, EKD.

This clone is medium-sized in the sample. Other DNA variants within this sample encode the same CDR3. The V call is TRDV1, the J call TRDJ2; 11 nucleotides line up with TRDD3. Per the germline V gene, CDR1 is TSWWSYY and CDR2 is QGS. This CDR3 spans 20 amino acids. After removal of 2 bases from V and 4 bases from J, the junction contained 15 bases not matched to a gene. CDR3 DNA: TGTGCTCTTGGGGAAGGGACCTACGACTGGGGGATAGCCCCGACAGCACAACTCTTCTTT. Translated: CALGEGTYDWGIAPTAQLFF.

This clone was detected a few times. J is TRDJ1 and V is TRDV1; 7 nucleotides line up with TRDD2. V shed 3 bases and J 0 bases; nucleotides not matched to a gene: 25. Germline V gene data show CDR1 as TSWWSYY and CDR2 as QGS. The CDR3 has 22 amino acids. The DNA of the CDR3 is TGTGCTCTTGGGGAGCCAGGCCCTTCCTGCGGGGAGAGGGACCCGTACACCGATAAACTCATCTTT. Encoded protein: CALGEPGPSCGERDPYTDKLIF.

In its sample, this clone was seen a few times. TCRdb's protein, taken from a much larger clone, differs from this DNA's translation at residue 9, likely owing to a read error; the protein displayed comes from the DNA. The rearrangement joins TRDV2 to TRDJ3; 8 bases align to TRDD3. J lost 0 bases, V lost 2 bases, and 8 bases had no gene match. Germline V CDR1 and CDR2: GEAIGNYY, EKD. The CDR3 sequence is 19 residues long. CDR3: CACDKVLGAGSWDTRQMFF. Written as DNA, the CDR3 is TGTGCCTGTGACAAAGTACTGGGGGCTGGCTCCTGGGACACCCGACAGATGTTTTTC.

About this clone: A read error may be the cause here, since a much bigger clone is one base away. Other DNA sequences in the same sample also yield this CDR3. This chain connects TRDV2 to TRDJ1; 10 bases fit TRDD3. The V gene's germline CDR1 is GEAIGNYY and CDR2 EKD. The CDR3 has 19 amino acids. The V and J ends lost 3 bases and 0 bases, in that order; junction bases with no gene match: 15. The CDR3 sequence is CACDGRNYGGYAYTDKLIF. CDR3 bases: TGTGCCTGTGACGGCCGGAACTACGGGGGATACGCATACACCGATAAACTCATCTTT.

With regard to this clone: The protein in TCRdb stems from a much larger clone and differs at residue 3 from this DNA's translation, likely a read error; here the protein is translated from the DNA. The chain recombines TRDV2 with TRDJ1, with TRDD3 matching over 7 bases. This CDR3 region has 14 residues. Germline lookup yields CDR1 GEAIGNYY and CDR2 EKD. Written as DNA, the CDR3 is TGTGCCCGTGACACGGGATACTCGGCGGATAAACTCATCTTT. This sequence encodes CARDTGYSADKLIF.

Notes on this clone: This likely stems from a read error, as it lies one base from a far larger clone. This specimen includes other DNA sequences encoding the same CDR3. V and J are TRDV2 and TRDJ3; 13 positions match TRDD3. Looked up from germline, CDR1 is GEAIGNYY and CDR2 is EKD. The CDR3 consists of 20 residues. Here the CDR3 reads CACDTVLGDTTSWDTRQMFF. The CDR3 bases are TGTGCCTGCGACACCGTACTGGGGGATACGACCTCCTGGGACACCCGACAGATGTTTTTC.